This is a list of T cell receptor beta chains from one sample in a study of PD-1 blockade in classical Hodgkin lymphoma. TCRdb's copy holds only in-frame clones and misses some; the assay was immunoSEQ multiplex PCR. The sample has more than 95,000 clones, about nine tenths seen once. Sequencing used peripheral blood mononuclear cells (PBMCs), obtained before the fourth cycle of nivolumab. Receptor source: a human donor with classical Hodgkin lymphoma. Both conserved end residues are part of each CDR3. A D gene is named only where the DNA matches it firmly. A clone size is listed for some rows: how often the clone was seen (once, few, many), or a class if it is expanded.

TRBD1	.	TRBV7-9	TRBJ2-7	TGTGCCAGCAGCCTACAGGGGGCTGGAGACTCTCGCGAGCAGTACTTC	CASSLQGAGDSREQYF
.	.	TRBV28	TRBJ1-4	TGTGCCAGCAGTCCCGCGGGGGCAACTAATGAAAAACTGTTTTTT	CASSPAGATNEKLFF
.	medium-sized	TRBV4-1	TRBJ1-2	TGCGCCAGCAGCCAAATGGGACTCTATGGCTACACCTTC	CASSQMGLYGYTF
.	.	TRBV7-2	TRBJ1-5	TGTGCCAGCAGCTTAGTCGGGGGGAGCGGCAATCAGCCCCAGCATTTT	CASSLVGGSGNQPQHF
.	.	TRBV7-9	TRBJ1-5	TGTGCCAGCAGCTTAGATAATAGCAATCAGCCCCAGCATTTT	CASSLDNSNQPQHF
.	.	TRBV7-6	TRBJ2-3	TGTGTCAGCGTTCCTTCCGGGGGCACAGATACGCAGTATTTT	CVSVPSGGTDTQYF
TRBD1	.	TRBV25-1	TRBJ1-2	TGTGCCAGCAGCCCCCCGACAGGGCCGGGAGGCTACACCTTC	CASSPPTGPGGYTF
.	.	TRBV7-9	TRBJ2-2	TGTGCCAGCAGCTTAGCCGGGACTCAAAACACCGGGGAGCTGTTTTTT	CASSLAGTQNTGELFF
TRBD2	.	TRBV4-2	TRBJ2-7	TGTGCCAGCAGCCGAGCGTTGGGACTAGTGAAGAACGAGCAGTACTTC	CASSRALGLVKNEQYF
TRBD1	few	TRBV19	TRBJ1-4	TGTGCCAGTCAATCGCGGACAGGGATAGGAAAACTGTTTTTT	CASQSRTGIGKLFF
.	.	TRBV6-1	TRBJ2-3	TGTGCAGCTCTCCGGGGACTGGAGGGCACAGATACGCAGTATTTT	CAALRGLEGTDTQYF
.	.	TRBV7-6	TRBJ2-7	TGTGCCAGCAGCTTAGTGGGGGGCATGAACGCCTACGAGCAGTACTTC	CASSLVGGMNAYEQYF
.	once	TRBV5-4	TRBJ2-7	TGTGCCAGCAGCGCCAAAGGCCGGGCCCCGACCTACGAGCAGTACTTC	CASSAKGRAPTYEQYF
TRBD2	.	TRBV15	TRBJ2-5	TGTGCCACCAGCAGAGATATAGCTAGCGGGGTTGAGGGAGAGACCCAGTACTTC	CATSRDIASGVEGETQYF
.	.	TRBV5-5	TRBJ2-2	TGTGCCAGCAGCTTGTTCGGGAAGAACACCGGGGAGCTGTTTTTT	CASSLFGKNTGELFF
TRBD1	.	TRBV4-3	TRBJ1-2	TGCGCCAGCAGCCAGGACCGACAGGGAAACTATGGCTACACCTTC	CASSQDRQGNYGYTF
TRBD1	.	TRBV19	TRBJ2-1	TGTGCCAGTAGTACCTCCGGGACAGGGGACAATGAGCAGTTCTTC	CASSTSGTGDNEQFF
TRBD1	.	TRBV6-5	TRBJ1-1	TGTGCCAGCAGTCCACCCCCGGGACAGGGGACTGAAGCTTTCTTT	CASSPPPGQGTEAFF
.	once	TRBV5-8	TRBJ2-7	TGTGCCAGCAGCTTGACGGGGAACGAGCAGTACTTC	CASSLTGNEQYF
TRBD1	.	TRBV23-1	TRBJ1-4	TGCGCCAGCAGCCACCGGGACAGTAATGAAAAACTGTTTTTT	CASSHRDSNEKLFF
TRBD1	.	TRBV6-6	TRBJ1-2	TGTGCCAGCAGTTATAAGGACAGGGCTGGCGGCTACACCTTC	CASSYKDRAGGYTF
TRBD1	.	TRBV29-1	TRBJ1-2	TGCAGCGTCGAACCGGGACAGGGGAAAAGCTGGTATGGCTACACCTTC	CSVEPGQGKSWYGYTF
.	.	TRBV6-5	TRBJ1-3	TGTGCCAGCAGTCGGGACCTCTCTGGAAACACCATATATTTT	CASSRDLSGNTIYF
.	.	TRBV30	TRBJ2-2	TGTGCCTGGAGTCTAGGGGCCGGGGAGCTGTTTTTT	CAWSLGAGELFF
TRBD1	.	TRBV5-8	TRBJ2-7	TGTGCCAGCAGCTTATCGGGACAGCCCTACGAGCAGTACTTC	CASSLSGQPYEQYF
.	.	TRBV27	TRBJ2-7	TGTGCCAGCAGTTTATTTTGGCAATACGAGCAGTACTTC	CASSLFWQYEQYF
.	.	TRBV6-1	TRBJ2-1	TGTGCCAGCAGTGATTTGCGCCCTCTCAATGAGCAGTTCTTC	CASSDLRPLNEQFF
TRBD1	.	TRBV2	TRBJ1-2	TGTGCCACGTACGGGACAGATAACTATGGCTACACCTTC	CATYGTDNYGYTF
.	.	TRBV5-6	TRBJ2-7	TGTGCCAGCAGCTTGGGGTACGAGCAGTACTTC	CASSLGYEQYF
.	.	TRBV7-9	TRBJ1-1	TGTGCCAGCAGCTTAGAGGCAGGGAAGGACACTTTCTTT	CASSLEAGKDTFF
.	.	TRBV6-5	TRBJ1-1	TGTGCCAGCGAAAAGGCAGGGCCGTACACTGAAGCTTTCTTT	CASEKAGPYTEAFF
TRBD1	.	TRBV7-9	TRBJ1-2	TGTGCCAGCAGTCCTAACAGGGGAACTAACTATGGCTACACCTTC	CASSPNRGTNYGYTF
TRBD1	.	TRBV10-2	TRBJ2-1	TGCGCCAGCAGTGAGTCGCGTGACAGGGTCTCCTACAATGAGCAGTTCTTC	CASSESRDRVSYNEQFF
.	once	TRBV10-3	TRBJ2-7	TGTGCCATCAGTCCCTCGGGGGAGGGGGGCGAGCAGTACTTC	CAISPSGEGGEQYF
TRBD1	.	TRBV10-3	TRBJ1-2	TGTGCCATCAGTGAGTCCGGGGGACAGACGGCAGGCTACACCTTC	CAISESGGQTAGYTF
TRBD2	.	TRBV25-1	TRBJ2-5	TGTGCCAGCAGTGGCTCGGGACTAGCGGTACAAGAGACCCAGTACTTC	CASSGSGLAVQETQYF
.	.	TRBV29-1	TRBJ1-4	TGCAGCGTTGTGGGACGGAAGGAACCCGAAAAACTGTTTTTT	CSVVGRKEPEKLFF
.	.	TRBV7-2	TRBJ2-3	TGTGCCAGCAGCTTAACAACGACAGATACGCAGTATTTT	CASSLTTTDTQYF
TRBD1	.	TRBV5-1	TRBJ1-1	TGCGCCAGCAGTTCGATGGGGGGGACAGGTAACAAAGGTAGAACTGAAGCTTTCTTT	CASSSMGGTGNKGRTEAFF
TRBD2	.	TRBV4-1	TRBJ2-7	TGCGCCAGCAGCCTGAACCCAAGATTTAGCGGGACGTCCTACGAGCAGTACTTC	CASSLNPRFSGTSYEQYF
.	.	TRBV5-1	TRBJ2-5	TGCGCCAGCAGCTTGGCCAAGGGGACTGAGACCCAGTACTTC	CASSLAKGTETQYF
.	.	TRBV11-2	TRBJ1-2	TGTGCCAGCAGCTCCCTTACAGGGTTAGCTAACTATGGCTACACCTTC	CASSSLTGLANYGYTF
TRBD2	once	TRBV5-1	TRBJ2-7	TGCGCCAGCAGCCCGCCCCGACTAGCGGGAGGACTTCCCTACGAGCAGTACTTC	CASSPPRLAGGLPYEQYF
TRBD1	.	TRBV4-1	TRBJ2-5	TGCGCCAGCAGCCAAGAAAGTTCAGGGGGCTTAGGGGAGACCCAGTACTTC	CASSQESSGGLGETQYF
TRBD1	.	TRBV28	TRBJ2-7	TGTGCCAGCAGTTTCCAACAGGGGGTAGCGTACGAGCAGTACTTC	CASSFQQGVAYEQYF
.	.	TRBV6-1	TRBJ1-1	TGTGCCAGCAGTGAAGTAAGCAGCATGCAGGGTGCTTTCTTT	CASSEVSSMQGAFF
.	.	TRBV27	TRBJ2-1	TGTGCCAGCAGTTTATTGGGTCAGTCGGGGATCAATGAGCAGTTCTTC	CASSLLGQSGINEQFF
TRBD2	.	TRBV4-2	TRBJ2-1	TGTGCCAGCAGCCCAGCTGGCGGGAGTTCCTACAATGAGCAGTTCTTC	CASSPAGGSSYNEQFF
TRBD1	.	TRBV19	TRBJ2-7	TGTGCCAGTAGTATGGGGGACAGGGGGCCCTACGAGCAGTACTTC	CASSMGDRGPYEQYF
TRBD1	.	TRBV10-3	TRBJ2-7	TGTGCCATCAGCTCCCCGGGACAGACCTACGAGCAGTACTTC	CAISSPGQTYEQYF
.	.	TRBV27	TRBJ1-2	TGTGCCAGCAGTTTAGAGGGGTTCGATGGCTACACCTTC	CASSLEGFDGYTF
TRBD2	.	TRBV5-6	TRBJ2-7	TGTGCCAGCAGCTTGGATCTAGCGGGAGTAAACGAGCAGTACTTC	CASSLDLAGVNEQYF
.	.	TRBV7-7	TRBJ2-2	TGTGCCAGCAGCCCCGTTGGAAGGGACGGGGAGCTGTTTTTT	CASSPVGRDGELFF
TRBD2	once	TRBV5-4	TRBJ2-3	TGTGCCAGCAGCAGCACTAGCGGGAGGAGAGATACGCAGTATTTT	CASSSTSGRRDTQYF
.	medium-sized	TRBV5-4	TRBJ2-7	TGTGCCAGCAGTTCCGAGGAGACCCGACTGGATGAGCAGTACTTC	CASSSEETRLDEQYF